This T cell receptor beta chain was sequenced for a study of Ad26.COV2.S vaccination and SARS-CoV-2 variants. Whole-study results and caveats: Using TCR breadth and depth analyses may have led to underestimated total T cell responses. Vaccinated and placebo-treated recipients had similar non-spike TCR breadth.

V lost 7 bases to trimming and J lost 1 base, with 16 bases between them. The V gene's germline CDR1 is MNHEY and CDR2 SVGAGI. The CDR3 runs 15 residues. In regard to this clone: As yet, its antigen is unknown.

Assay: immunoSEQ multiplex PCR; the TCRdb copy retains only in-frame clones and omits some. This table holds some 330,000 clones, 75% to 90% found once. Treatment here: roughly 18 received Ad26.COV2.S at low or high dose, single or two shots; roughly five received placebo; per-sample allocation not given. Sampling was performed 63 days after the first vaccine or placebo injection. Cohort 1b enrolled adults aged 18-55 years in Boston. The sequence was collected from a person aged 18-65 years who received the Ad26.COV2.S COVID-19 vaccine or a placebo. This sequence joins TRBV6-5 and TRBJ1-2, with a weak D call TRBD1 (6 bases). This sample comprised peripheral blood, obtained in a trial of Ad26.COV2.S vaccine versus placebo. The CDR3 DNA reads TGTGCCAGCACTAATACAGGGAAATTTAACTATGGCTACACCTTC. It yields the protein CASTNTGKFNYGYTF.